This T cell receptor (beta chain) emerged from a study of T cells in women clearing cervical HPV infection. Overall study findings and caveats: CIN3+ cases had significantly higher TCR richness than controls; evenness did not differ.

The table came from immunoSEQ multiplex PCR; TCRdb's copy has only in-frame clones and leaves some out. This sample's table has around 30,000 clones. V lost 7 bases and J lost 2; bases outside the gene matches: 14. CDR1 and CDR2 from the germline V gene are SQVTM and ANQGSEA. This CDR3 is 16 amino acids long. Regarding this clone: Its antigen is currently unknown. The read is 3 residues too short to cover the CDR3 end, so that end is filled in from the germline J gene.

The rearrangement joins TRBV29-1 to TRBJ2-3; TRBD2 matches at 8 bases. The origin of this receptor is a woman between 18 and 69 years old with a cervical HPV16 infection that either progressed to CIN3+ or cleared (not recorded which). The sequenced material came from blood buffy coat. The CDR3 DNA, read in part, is TGCAGCGCTTCCGGACTAGCAGGGTCAGTCACAGATACG. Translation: CSASGLAGSVTDT. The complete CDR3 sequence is CSASGLAGSVTDTQYF.